The rows below give T cell receptor beta chains drawn from one sample of a study of Ad26.COV2.S vaccination and SARS-CoV-2 variants. Sequenced by immunoSEQ multiplex PCR; TCRdb stores in-frame clones only, minus some. Altogether 300,000 to 500,000 clones are present, 80% to 90% being singletons, with the ten largest covering about 3.6%. This specimen was peripheral blood, taken in a trial of Ad26.COV2.S vaccine versus placebo. These receptors all come from a person aged 18-60 years who received the Ad26.COV2.S COVID-19 vaccine or a placebo. Each CDR3 is given with its conserved first and last residue. The order of the fields is J gene, clone size, V gene, D gene, CDR3 DNA, CDR3 protein. A D gene is named only where the DNA matches it firmly. Not every row has a clone size; where given, it reads once, few, many or a size class.

TRBJ2-5 once TRBV5-1 TRBD1 TGCGCCAGCAGCCTCGGACAGGGCACTTCACAAGAGACCCAGTACTTC CASSLGQGTSQETQYF
TRBJ2-3 NA TRBV6-6 NA TGTGCCAGCAGTCGACTAGTACCACGCACAGATACGCAGTATTTT CASSRLVPRTDTQYF
TRBJ2-7 once TRBV18 NA TGTGCCAGCTCACCCACAGGGAGCCACGAGCAGTACTTC CASSPTGSHEQYF
TRBJ1-5 NA TRBV18 TRBD1 TGTGCCAGCTCACCGTCAGACAGGGGGTTGGTTCAGCCCCAGCATTTT CASSPSDRGLVQPQHF
TRBJ1-5 NA TRBV6-2/TRBV6-3 NA TGTGCCAGCAGTTACTCAGGAGGGAGTCAGCCCCAGCATTTT CASSYSGGSQPQHF
TRBJ2-1 NA TRBV27 NA TGTGCCAGCAGCCCTGTGCGGGACTTGTACAATGAGCAGTTCTTC CASSPVRDLYNEQFF
TRBJ2-5 NA TRBV11-2 NA TGTGCCAGCAGCTTGGATGCAGTCCAAGAGACCCAGTACTTC CASSLDAVQETQYF
TRBJ1-4 NA TRBV19 TRBD1 TGTGCCAGTAGTACATGGGACAGGGGAACAACTAATGAAAAACTGTTTTTT CASSTWDRGTTNEKLFF
TRBJ2-1 NA TRBV9 NA TGTGCCAGCAGCGTAGGGGGCCGAAACCCTCAAAATGAGCAGTTCTTC CASSVGGRNPQNEQFF
TRBJ1-2 NA TRBV10-1 NA TGCGCCAGCAGTCTTACGGACAGATCCGGCTACACCTTC CASSLTDRSGYTF
TRBJ2-5 NA TRBV21-1 NA TGTGCCAGCAGCAAAGGGGGACTAGCGGTAAAAGAGACCCAGTACTTC CASSKGGLAVKETQYF
TRBJ1-1 NA TRBV4-1 NA TGCGCCAGCAGCCAACGCCGGGGCACCCCGGGAACTGAAGCTTTCTTT CASSQRRGTPGTEAFF
TRBJ2-3 NA TRBV24-1 TRBD1 TGTGCCACCAGTGATCCCCGGACAGGGGGTAGGGCAGATACGCAGTATTTT CATSDPRTGGRADTQYF
TRBJ2-5 NA TRBV7-8 NA TGTGCCAGCAGCTTCTCGGAAGTGGAAGAGACCCAGTACTTC CASSFSEVEETQYF
TRBJ2-2 NA TRBV27 TRBD1 TGTGCCAGCAGTAGCGGGACAGGGGGGACCGGGGAGCTGTTTTTT CASSSGTGGTGELFF
TRBJ2-7 NA TRBV19 TRBD2 TGTGCCAGTACGGGTGGCGGGGGGACCTACGAGCAGTACTTC CASTGGGGTYEQYF
TRBJ2-3 NA TRBV3-1/TRBV3-2 TRBD2 TGTGCCAGCAGCCAAGATGGTCTAGCGGGGCGATATCCTAGCACAGATACGCAGTATTTT CASSQDGLAGRYPSTDTQYF
TRBJ2-5 NA TRBV6-5 NA TGTGCCAGCAGTAGCGGGTTGCAAGAGACCCAGTACTTC CASSSGLQETQYF
TRBJ2-2 NA TRBV7-2 NA TGTGCCAGCAGCCCCCCAGCATCCGGGGAGCTGTTTTTT CASSPPASGELFF
TRBJ1-2 NA TRBV6-5 NA TGTGCCAGCAGACGGACTTCTAACTATGGCTACACCTTC CASRRTSNYGYTF
TRBJ2-3 NA TRBV19 TRBD2 TGTGCCAGTAGTATCGCCTCCATGGGACTAGCTCTCACAGATACGCAGTATTTT CASSIASMGLALTDTQYF
TRBJ2-2 NA TRBV19 NA TGTGCCAGTAGCCCTCCAGGCGGGGAGCTGTTTTTT CASSPPGGELFF
TRBJ1-1 NA TRBV3-1/TRBV3-2 NA TGTGCCAGCAGCCAAGATGTGACCGGGCGAGACGCTTTCTTT CASSQDVTGRDAFF
TRBJ1-1 NA TRBV12-3/TRBV12-4 NA TGTGCCAGCAGTTCCTCCTGGGGCACTGAAGCTTTCTTT CASSSSWGTEAFF
TRBJ2-3 NA TRBV7-9 NA TGTGCCAGCAGCTCCTGGGGGGATACGCAGTATTTT CASSSWGDTQYF
TRBJ1-3 NA TRBV5-1 TRBD1 TGCGCCAGCAGCAAACAGGGGGCGTGGGGAAACACCATATATTTT CASSKQGAWGNTIYF
TRBJ2-7 NA TRBV7-2 NA TGTGCCAGCAGCTTAGTCCTCGGGACACGCTCCTACGAGCAGTACTTC CASSLVLGTRSYEQYF
TRBJ2-5 NA TRBV24-1 NA TGTGCCACCAGTGAATTCGGAGGGTTTCAAGAGACCCAGTACTTC CATSEFGGFQETQYF
TRBJ2-5 NA TRBV19 NA TGTGCCAGTAGTATTATCCACGTGGGGGTAAGGGAGACCCAGTACTTC CASSIIHVGVRETQYF
TRBJ2-7 NA TRBV4-1 TRBD1 TGCGCCAGCAGCCAGCCGGGACAGAGAACCTACGAGCAGTACTTC CASSQPGQRTYEQYF
TRBJ2-7 NA TRBV3-1/TRBV3-2 TRBD2 TGTGCCAGCAGCCCTTTAGCGGGAGTTTCCTACGAGCAGTACTTC CASSPLAGVSYEQYF
TRBJ2-1 NA TRBV24-1 NA TGTGCCACCAGTGAGGTTTCTGATGAGCAGTTCTTC CATSEVSDEQFF
TRBJ1-2 NA TRBV2 NA TGTGCCAGCAGTGAAGCGCCGGCAGACTATGGCTACACCTTC CASSEAPADYGYTF
TRBJ1-3 NA TRBV7-6 NA TGTGCCAGCAGCGAAGGCGGGGGGCCGGGAAACACCATATATTTT CASSEGGGPGNTIYF
TRBJ2-2 NA TRBV11-1 NA TGTGCCAGCAGCCAGTGGCAGGGAGGCACCGGGGAGCTGTTTTTT CASSQWQGGTGELFF
TRBJ1-1 NA TRBV6-5 NA TGTGCCAGCAGCACCCACACTGAAGCTTTCTTT CASSTHTEAFF
TRBJ1-2 NA TRBV6-5 NA TGTGCCAGCGGGCACCCGACACTCTATGGCTACACCTTC CASGHPTLYGYTF
TRBJ1-4 once TRBV7-6 NA TGTGCCAGCAGCCCTGGGGAAGAGGAAAAACTGTTTTTT CASSPGEEEKLFF
TRBJ2-2 NA TRBV19 NA TGTGCCAGTAGTTTCACAGGCACCGGGGAGCTGTTTTTT CASSFTGTGELFF
TRBJ2-5 NA TRBV11-2 NA TGTGCCAGCAGCCCCCGGGACACACAAGAGACCCAGTACTTC CASSPRDTQETQYF